This is a list of T cell receptor beta chains from one sample in a study of T cell responses to AZD1222 COVID-19 vaccine. This table comes from immunoSEQ multiplex PCR, and its TCRdb copy is limited to in-frame clones, with some not included. The sample lists about 180,000 clones, around 87% occurring once. Sample: peripheral blood, taken on day 0 of AZD1222 vaccination. The origin of the receptors is an adult in good health. Each CDR3 is given with its conserved first and last residue. A D gene is named only where the DNA matches it firmly. Part of the rows lack a size; the others show once, few, many or a class for expanded clones.

TGTGCCAGCTCAATAGGCGACGGTGTCGGTTCACCCCTCCACTTT	CASSIGDGVGSPLHF	NA	NA	TRBV18	TRBJ1-6
TGTGCCAGCAGCCTAAGAGGGCAGGGCTGGGAGACCCAGTACTTC	CASSLRGQGWETQYF	NA	NA	TRBV5-4	TRBJ2-5
TGTGCCAGCAGCTCCCAGCCCCTAGACATTCAGTACTTC	CASSSQPLDIQYF	NA	NA	TRBV7-3	TRBJ2-4
TGTGCCAGCAGCTGGGCCGGGACTAGCGGAAACAATGAGCAGTTCTTC	CASSWAGTSGNNEQFF	TRBD2	NA	TRBV5-4	TRBJ2-1
TGTGCCAGCAGTCCCGGACAGGGCAATCAGCCCCAGCATTTT	CASSPGQGNQPQHF	TRBD1	once	TRBV27	TRBJ1-5
TGCGCCAGCACCAAGGGACAGGGGGCAGAGGGCACTGAAGCTTTCTTT	CASTKGQGAEGTEAFF	TRBD1	NA	TRBV5-1	TRBJ1-1
TGTGCCAGCAGCCAAGAGGAATTAGGGCACTATGGCTACACCTTC	CASSQEELGHYGYTF	NA	NA	TRBV3-1/TRBV3-2	TRBJ1-2
TGTGCCACCAGCATTGGTAGAAGCGGGCCCTACGAGCAGTACTTC	CATSIGRSGPYEQYF	NA	NA	TRBV15	TRBJ2-7
TGTGCCAGCAGCTTAGCCGACGGATTTACCTACGAGCAGTACTTC	CASSLADGFTYEQYF	NA	NA	TRBV11-2	TRBJ2-7
TGCGCCAGCAGCTTGGTTTCGGGGGGAGGCGCACGCTACACCTTC	CASSLVSGGGARYTF	NA	NA	TRBV5-1	TRBJ1-2
TGTGCCAGCAGCATTAGCGGGATGTCCACCGGGGAGCTGTTTTTT	CASSISGMSTGELFF	TRBD2	NA	TRBV11-3	TRBJ2-2
TGTGCCAGCAGCTTCGACAGGGCTCCCAATCAGCCCCAGCATTTT	CASSFDRAPNQPQHF	TRBD1	NA	TRBV6-5	TRBJ1-5
TGTGCCAGGGACAGGGATTTTAGTGGCACTGAAGCTTTCTTT	CARDRDFSGTEAFF	TRBD1	NA	TRBV2	TRBJ1-1
TGTGCAAGTCGCTTAGCCCAGGGGACTAGCGGGATAACTAGCACAGATACGCAGTATTTT	CASRLAQGTSGITSTDTQYF	NA	few	TRBV12-2	TRBJ2-3
TGTGCCAGCAGCGGGGGCTACGAGCAGTACTTC	CASSGGYEQYF	NA	NA	TRBV4-2	TRBJ2-7
TGTGCCAGCAGTACCCCCGGGGGAGGGTCCACCTACAATGAGCAGTTCTTC	CASSTPGGGSTYNEQFF	TRBD2	NA	TRBV28	TRBJ2-1
TGTGCCAGCAGTTCGGGGTATTTGAACACTGAAGCTTTCTTT	CASSSGYLNTEAFF	NA	NA	TRBV6-5	TRBJ1-1
TGTGCCAGCAGTTACAGGCCCATGGGGGGCTACACCTTC	CASSYRPMGGYTF	NA	NA	TRBV9	TRBJ1-2
TGCAGTGCTAGTTTACGCCCCTCCTACGAGCAGTACTTC	CSASLRPSYEQYF	NA	NA	TRBV20-1	TRBJ2-7
TGTGCCAGTAGTATGTGGGGATCGGGCAATGAGCAGTTCTTC	CASSMWGSGNEQFF	NA	NA	TRBV19	TRBJ2-1
TGTGCCAGCTCCAAAACTAGCGGGGAATACGAGCAGTACTTC	CASSKTSGEYEQYF	TRBD2	NA	TRBV18	TRBJ2-7
TGTGCCAGCTCACCCGGAGGAGGAAGTCGGTATGGCTACACCTTC	CASSPGGGSRYGYTF	NA	NA	TRBV18	TRBJ1-2
TGTGCCAGCAGAATGGGGGGGGCTCCCCTCCACTTT	CASRMGGAPLHF	NA	NA	TRBV5-5	TRBJ1-6
TGTGCCAGCAGCAACATCACAGGGGATGGGTATCAGCCCCAGCATTTT	CASSNITGDGYQPQHF	NA	NA	TRBV21-1	TRBJ1-5
TGTGCCACCAGCAAGAGGCCCAGGGATCCTTGGGGGCCCCAGCATTTT	CATSKRPRDPWGPQHF	NA	NA	TRBV15	TRBJ1-5
TGTGCCAGCAGCCGCCGACTAGAGGATGAGCAGTTCTTC	CASSRRLEDEQFF	NA	NA	TRBV5-4	TRBJ2-1
TGTGCCAGCAGTTACTCGAGAAGCCAGCTTAATTCACCCCTCCACTTT	CASSYSRSQLNSPLHF	NA	NA	TRBV6-5	TRBJ1-6
TGTGCCAGCTCACCCACGCCAAGTCCCAAGGGCTACACCTTC	CASSPTPSPKGYTF	NA	NA	TRBV18	TRBJ1-2
TGTGCCAGCAGCCAAGAACTAGCGGAATCCTACGAGCAGTACTTC	CASSQELAESYEQYF	TRBD2	NA	TRBV3-1/TRBV3-2	TRBJ2-7
TGTGCCAGTAGTACGACCGGACGGGCAACTAATGAAAAACTGTTTTTT	CASSTTGRATNEKLFF	NA	NA	TRBV19	TRBJ1-4
TGCGCCAGCAGCTTGAGTCCAGGCTGGAGCTCCTACGAGCAGTACTTC	CASSLSPGWSSYEQYF	NA	NA	TRBV5-1	TRBJ2-7
TGCGCCAGCAGCCAGGGCCTAGTTGACTCTGGAAACACCATATATTTT	CASSQGLVDSGNTIYF	NA	NA	TRBV4-1	TRBJ1-3
TGTGCCTGGAGATTGGGTCCGGGGTATGGCTACACCTTC	CAWRLGPGYGYTF	NA	once	TRBV30	TRBJ1-2
TGCGCCAGCAGCTTCGTAGGAAACACTGAAGCTTTCTTT	CASSFVGNTEAFF	NA	NA	TRBV5-1	TRBJ1-1
TGTGCCAGCAGCCAAGATCTCCAGGTGGAAAGGGAGACCCAGTACTTC	CASSQDLQVERETQYF	NA	once	TRBV3-1/TRBV3-2	TRBJ2-5
TGTGCCAGTCGCGCCGGCCAGAGTTTTTCCTACGAGCAGTACTTC	CASRAGQSFSYEQYF	NA	few	TRBV19	TRBJ2-7
TGTGCCAGCTCACCTGGGCTAGCGGGAGAGCATGAGCAGTTCTTC	CASSPGLAGEHEQFF	TRBD2	NA	TRBV18	TRBJ2-1
TGTGCCTGGAGTGTTCACCTGTATAGCAATCAGCCCCAGCATTTT	CAWSVHLYSNQPQHF	NA	NA	TRBV30	TRBJ1-5
TGTGCCAGCAGTGACGGGAGGGACAGGGTTAGGTACGAGCAGTACTTC	CASSDGRDRVRYEQYF	NA	NA	TRBV6-1	TRBJ2-7